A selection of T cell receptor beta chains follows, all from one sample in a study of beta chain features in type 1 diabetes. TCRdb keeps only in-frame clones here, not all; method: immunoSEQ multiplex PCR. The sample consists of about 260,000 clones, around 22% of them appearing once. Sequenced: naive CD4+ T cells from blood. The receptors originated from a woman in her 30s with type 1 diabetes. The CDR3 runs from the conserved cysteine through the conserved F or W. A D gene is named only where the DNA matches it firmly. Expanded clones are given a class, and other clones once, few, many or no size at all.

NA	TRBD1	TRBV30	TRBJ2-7	CAGSTGGTSYEQYF	TGTGCCGGCTCGACAGGGGGGACCTCCTACGAGCAGTACTTC
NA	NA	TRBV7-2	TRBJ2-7	CASSLQMGGEQYF	TGTGCCAGCAGCCTACAGATGGGGGGCGAGCAGTACTTC
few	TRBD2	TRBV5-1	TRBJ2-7	CASSPGLARTYEQYF	TGCGCCAGCAGCCCGGGACTAGCGCGAACCTACGAGCAGTACTTC
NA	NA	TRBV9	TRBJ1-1	CASTKTGLNTEAFF	TGTGCCAGCACGAAGACAGGTCTGAACACTGAAGCTTTCTTT
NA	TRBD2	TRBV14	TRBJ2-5	CASRLAGGPKTQYF	TGTGCCAGCAGACTAGCGGGAGGGCCAAAGACCCAGTACTTC
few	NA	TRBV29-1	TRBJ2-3	CSVGQGASTQYF	TGCAGCGTTGGGCAGGGTGCAAGTACGCAGTATTTT
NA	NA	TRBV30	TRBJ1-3	CAWDYRAGNTIYF	TGTGCCTGGGACTACAGGGCTGGAAACACCATATATTTT
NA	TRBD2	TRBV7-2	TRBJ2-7	CASSSSGRDSYEQYF	TGTGCCAGCAGCTCCAGCGGGAGGGATTCCTACGAGCAGTACTTC
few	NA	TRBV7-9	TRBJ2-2	CASSLGVSTGELFF	TGTGCCAGCAGCTTAGGTGTTAGCACCGGGGAGCTGTTTTTT
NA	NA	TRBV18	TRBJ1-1	CASSPPSETEAFF	TGTGCCAGCTCACCACCGTCAGAAACTGAAGCTTTCTTT
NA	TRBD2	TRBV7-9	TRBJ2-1	CASSPISGNSYNEQFF	TGTGCCAGCAGCCCAATTAGCGGGAACTCCTACAATGAGCAGTTCTTC
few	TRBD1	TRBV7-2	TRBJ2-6	CASSWTGINSGANVLTF	TGTGCCAGCAGCTGGACAGGGATTAACTCTGGGGCCAACGTCCTGACTTTC
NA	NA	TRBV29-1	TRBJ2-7	CSVEGLGGYEQYF	TGCAGCGTTGAGGGGTTGGGAGGCTACGAGCAGTACTTC
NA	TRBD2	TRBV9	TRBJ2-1	CASSVAGGVNEQFF	TGTGCCAGCAGCGTAGCGGGAGGCGTAAATGAGCAGTTCTTC
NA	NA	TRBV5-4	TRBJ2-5	CASSLGSGEETQYF	TGTGCCAGCAGCTTGGGTTCGGGAGAAGAGACCCAGTACTTC
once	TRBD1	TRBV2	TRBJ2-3	CASSSGGASTDTQYF	TGTGCCAGCAGTTCAGGGGGCGCTAGCACAGATACGCAGTATTTT
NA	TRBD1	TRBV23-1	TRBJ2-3	CASTLGQGRTDTQYF	TGCGCCAGCACCCTCGGACAGGGGCGCACAGATACGCAGTATTTT
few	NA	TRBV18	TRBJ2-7	CASSPSGQPTKQYF	TGTGCCAGCTCACCGAGCGGACAGCCTACGAAGCAGTACTTC
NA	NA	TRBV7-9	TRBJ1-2	CASSAGDYGYTF	TGTGCCAGCAGCGCCGGGGATTATGGCTACACCTTC
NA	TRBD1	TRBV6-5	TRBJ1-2	CASSSGTGVYYGYTF	TGTGCCAGCAGCTCCGGGACAGGGGTTTACTATGGCTACACCTTC
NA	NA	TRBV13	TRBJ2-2	CASSFRQDTGELFF	TGTGCCAGCAGCTTTAGACAGGACACCGGGGAGCTGTTTTTT
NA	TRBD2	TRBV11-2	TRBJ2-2	CASSPWSLAGGDTGELFF	TGTGCCAGCAGCCCTTGGTCTCTAGCGGGAGGCGACACCGGGGAGCTGTTTTTT
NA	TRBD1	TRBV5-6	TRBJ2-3	CASSIEDRALTDTQYF	TGTGCCAGCAGCATAGAGGACAGGGCCCTCACAGATACGCAGTATTTT
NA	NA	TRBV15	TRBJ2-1	CATSRDKQEQFF	TGTGCCACCAGCAGAGATAAACAGGAGCAGTTCTTC
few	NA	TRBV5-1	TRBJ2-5	CASSLQETQYF	TGCGCCAGCAGCCTTCAAGAGACCCAGTACTTC
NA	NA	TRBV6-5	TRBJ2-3	CASSGYSSGTDTQYF	TGTGCCAGCAGTGGTTACTCATCGGGCACAGATACGCAGTATTTT
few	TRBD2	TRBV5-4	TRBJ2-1	CASSPGLAGASMYEQFF	TGTGCCAGCAGCCCAGGACTAGCGGGGGCGAGTATGTATGAGCAGTTCTTC
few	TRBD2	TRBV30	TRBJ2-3	CAWGLAGTDTQYF	TGTGCCTGGGGACTAGCGGGCACAGATACGCAGTATTTT
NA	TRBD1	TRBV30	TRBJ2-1	CAWRPVDRETYNEQFF	TGTGCCTGGAGACCCGTCGACAGGGAGACCTACAATGAGCAGTTCTTC
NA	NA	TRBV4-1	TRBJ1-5	CASSQRLDSHSNQPQHF	TGCGCCAGCAGCCAACGTCTCGACAGCCATAGCAATCAGCCCCAGCATTTT
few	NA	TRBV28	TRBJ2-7	CASSFRAWSEQYF	TGTGCCAGCAGTTTCCGCGCCTGGTCGGAGCAGTACTTC
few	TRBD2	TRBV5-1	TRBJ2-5	CASSLSSGSGETQYF	TGCGCCAGCAGCTTGTCCAGCGGGAGCGGGGAGACCCAGTACTTC
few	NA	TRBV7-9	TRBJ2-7	CASRGGASYEQYF	TGTGCCAGCAGAGGCGGAGCCTCCTACGAGCAGTACTTC
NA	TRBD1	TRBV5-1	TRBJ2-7	CASSPGTDSYEQYF	TGCGCCAGCAGCCCGGGGACAGACTCCTACGAGCAGTACTTC
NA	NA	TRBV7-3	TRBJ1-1	CASSLGEGRRAFF	TGTGCCAGCAGCTTAGGCGAGGGTCGGAGGGCTTTCTTT
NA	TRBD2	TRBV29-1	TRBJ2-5	CSVGNRTSGRIRRETQYF	TGCAGCGTTGGGAACCGGACTAGCGGGAGAATACGGAGAGAGACCCAGTACTTC
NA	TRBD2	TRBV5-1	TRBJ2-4	CASSLLAGGNIQYF	TGCGCCAGCAGCTTACTAGCGGGAGGGAACATTCAGTACTTC
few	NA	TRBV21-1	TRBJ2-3	CASSIASGRRSSTDTQYF	TGTGCCAGCAGCATTGCTAGCGGGAGGCGCTCTAGCACAGATACGCAGTATTTT
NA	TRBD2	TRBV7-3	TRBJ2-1	CASSLLPAGSYNEQFF	TGTGCCAGCAGCTTATTGCCAGCGGGGAGCTACAATGAGCAGTTCTTC
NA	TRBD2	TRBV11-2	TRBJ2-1	CASSLRLAGEQFF	TGTGCCAGCAGCTTACGCTTAGCGGGTGAGCAGTTCTTC
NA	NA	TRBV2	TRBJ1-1	CASRRILLNTEAFF	TGTGCCAGCAGGCGGATCCTTTTGAACACTGAAGCTTTCTTT